One and the same sample provided the 21 T cell receptor beta chains below, sequenced in a study of shared clonotypes between healthy human individuals. Profiling relied on immunoSEQ multiplex PCR, and the TCRdb table lists in-frame clones only, not all of them. The sample contains 75,000 to 100,000 clones, 40% to 55% of which appear only once. Sequenced sample: PBMCs. The receptors come from a middle-aged woman in good health. Some clones in this sample may be carry-over from other donors' samples.

This clone has a count of ten or more. The rearrangement links TRBV19 to TRBJ2-5, with TRBD2 matching over 8 bases. With V trimmed by 5 bases and J by 7 bases, 6 bases remained unmatched. Germline CDR1 is LNHDA and CDR2 is SQIVND (reference sequence). The CDR3 runs to 13 residues. The CDR3 bases are TGTGCCAGTAGTGTCGGGACTAGTGGGACCCAGTACTTC. Translated: CASSVGTSGTQYF.

CDR3 nucleotide sequence: TGTGCCTGGAGTGTGAGAAAGCAGGGGGCGCCGGACTATGGCTACACCTTC. It encodes CAWSVRKQGAPDYGYTF. The gene calls are TRBV30 and TRBJ1-2; TRBD1 matches at 8 bases. Germline V gene lookup returns CDR1 GTSNPN and CDR2 SVGIG (reference sequence). J was trimmed by 3 bases and V by 0 bases; bases with no gene match: 12. The CDR3 has 17 residues.

About this clone itself: At one boundary the junction diverges from the germline segment, which might be a read error. The rearrangement uses TRBV5-4 and TRBJ1-2, with 9 bases that match TRBD1. Germline V gene lookup returns CDR1 SGHNT and CDR2 YYREEE (reference sequence). The CDR3 covers 15 residues. In DNA form, the CDR3 reads TGTACCAGCAGCGTGGAGACAGGGGGACTCTATGGCTACACCTTC. Its translation is CTSSVETGGLYGYTF.

A note on this clone: A far larger clone is one base from this, pointing to a likely read error. Additional DNA sequences in this sample encode the identical CDR3. CDR3 residues: CASSPGRAWGYTF. The DNA of the CDR3 is TGCGCCAGCAGCCCGGGCAGGGCATGGGGCTACACCTTC. The chain carries TRBV5-4 and TRBJ1-2; perhaps TRBD1 as D (5 bases). CDR3 length: 13 residues. CDR1 SGHNT and CDR2 YYREEE come from the germline V gene (reference sequence).

This clone was observed a handful of times. The V gene is TRBV27, the J gene TRBJ2-2, with 10 nucleotides matching TRBD1. Germline CDR1 MNHEY, CDR2 SMNVEV (reference sequence). The ends lost 5 bases at V and 3 bases at J; junction bases unmatched: 3. CDR3 size: 15 residues. CDR3 nucleotide sequence: TGTGCCAGCAGTACGGACAGGGGGGACACCGGGGAGCTGTTTTTT. Residues: CASSTDRGDTGELFF.

The chain joins TRBV7-9 to TRBJ1-5; D perhaps matches TRBD1 (5 bases). Germline loops: CDR1 SEHNR, CDR2 FQNEAQ (reference sequence). Between the trimmed V and J ends, which lost 3 bases and 10 bases, there was a span of 16 bases. This CDR3 is 14 amino acids long. This chain's CDR3 is CASSFGGTKQPQHF. CDR3 DNA: TGTGCCAGCAGCTTCGGTGGGACTAAGCAACCCCAGCATTTT.

This clone was seen a few times. The V gene is TRBV9, the J gene TRBJ2-3, with D unresolved. V lost 0 bases and J 5 bases, leaving 7 bases between the germline ends. From germline, CDR1 is SGDLS and CDR2 YYNGEE. This CDR3 has 13 amino acids. The CDR3 here is CASSVGWGDTQYF. CDR3 nucleotides: TGTGCCAGCAGCGTAGGCTGGGGAGATACGCAGTATTTT.

The chain is built from TRBV7-2 and TRBJ2-7; possible D gene TRBD2, 6 bases. This CDR3 is 15 amino acids long. Germline V gene data show CDR1 as SGHTA and CDR2 as FQGNSA. V shed 3 bases and J shed 4 bases, with 16 bases lying between them. The CDR3 DNA follows: TGTGCCAGCAGCTTCTCTGGGGCGGGGTTATACGAGCAGTACTTC. Protein sequence: CASSFSGAGLYEQYF.

This chain links TRBV29-1 with TRBJ2-5; TRBD2 aligns across 12 bases. The CDR3 sequence is 13 residues long. CDR1 is SQVTM, CDR2 ANQGSEA, per germline. The trim removed 3 bases at V and 5 bases at J, leaving 1 base unmatched. CDR3 nucleotides: TGCAGCGTTGATGGGACTAGCGGGGAGACCCAGTACTTC. Protein sequence: CSVDGTSGETQYF.

The chain has TRBV27 and TRBJ2-7; 13 bases line up with TRBD2. The CDR3 has 15 residues. Germline V gene data show CDR1 as MNHEY and CDR2 as SMNVEV (reference sequence). V was pared by 4 bases and J by 6 bases, with 6 bases of the junction left unmatched. The CDR3 loop is CASSSGLAGSPEQYF. The CDR3 bases are TGTGCCAGCAGTTCGGGACTAGCGGGATCCCCCGAGCAGTACTTC.

This chain links TRBV27 with TRBJ2-5; D tentatively reads TRBD1 or TRBD2 (5 bases each). Trimming removed 5 bases from V and 11 bases from J, with 24 bases in between. There are 15 residues in the CDR3. Germline V gene lookup returns CDR1 MNHEY and CDR2 SMNVEV (reference sequence). In nucleotides, the CDR3 is TGTGCCAGCAGTCAAACATCATCAGGGAATTGGGAGCAGTACTTC. Its translation: CASSQTSSGNWEQYF.

This clone occurred many times. The chain uses TRBV27 and TRBJ2-7, with 11 bases identical to TRBD2. J was trimmed by 3 bases and V by 6 bases; bases with no gene match: 4. The CDR3 totals 14 residues. From germline, CDR1 is MNHEY and CDR2 SMNVEV (reference sequence). The CDR3 spells CASRLGLAVYEQYF. As DNA, the CDR3 is TGTGCCAGCAGGTTGGGACTAGCGGTCTACGAGCAGTACTTC.

The chain joins TRBV9 to TRBJ2-7; 10 bases are a match to TRBD2. This CDR3 contains 16 residues. V lost 2 bases and J lost 0; bases outside the gene matches: 5. Germline assignment: CDR1 SGDLS and CDR2 YYNGEE. CDR3 residues: CASSVGLAATSYEQYF. In DNA, the CDR3 is TGTGCCAGCAGCGTTGGACTAGCGGCAACCTCCTACGAGCAGTACTTC. Full variable domain (rest looked up from reference TRBV9 and TRBJ2-7): DSGVTQTPKHLITATGQRVTLRCSPRSGDLSVYWYQQSLDQGLQFLIQYYNGEERAKGNILERFSAQQFPDLHSELNLSSLELGDSALYFCASSVGLAATSYEQYFGPGTRLTVT.

This clone was detected only a few times. This may be a read error: a much more frequent sequence differs by one nucleotide. Other DNA sequences within the sample encode an identical CDR3. The chain recombines TRBV28 with TRBJ1-1; maybe TRBD1 (5 bases). CDR1 and CDR2 (germline): MDHEN, SYDVKM. The CDR3 extends over 11 amino acids. The CDR3 reads CTTELNTEAFF. In DNA, the CDR3 is TGTACGACAGAATTGAACACCGAAGCTTTCTTT.

This clone has only a few counts. The J gene is TRBJ2-1, the V gene TRBV28; D possibly matches TRBD1 or TRBD2 (5 bases each). V was trimmed by 6 bases and J by 4 bases, leaving 10 bases between them. The CDR3 spans 13 residues. Germline assignment: CDR1 MDHEN and CDR2 SYDVKM. CDR3 protein: CASRGTVYNEQFF. The CDR3 nucleotides read TGTGCCAGCAGAGGGACGGTATACAATGAGCAGTTCTTC.

This clone was counted at least ten times. This chain links TRBV4-1 with TRBJ2-7; D perhaps matches TRBD2 (6 bases). The CDR3 is 19 residues long. V was clipped by 1 base and J by 3 bases, with 25 bases between them. Germline CDR1 reads MGHRA; CDR2 reads YSYEKL. In nucleotides, the CDR3 is TGCGCCAGCAGCCAAGGCTCGGGTCTCCTGACGGGAGCGAACTACGAGCAGTACTTC. Amino acid sequence: CASSQGSGLLTGANYEQYF.

The rearrangement uses TRBV4-3 and TRBJ2-3; D gene ambiguous. V lost 5 bases and J 0 bases, leaving 18 bases between the germline ends. The CDR3 runs to 17 residues. CDR1 is LGHNA, CDR2 YSLEER, per germline. As DNA, the CDR3 is TGCGCCAGCAGCGAAGCCGCGAAACCCCGGAGCACAGATACGCAGTATTTT. Amino acids: CASSEAAKPRSTDTQYF.

Concerning this clone: A read error is likely here: a far larger clone is one base away. The V gene is TRBV28, the J gene TRBJ2-5; perhaps D is TRBD1 or TRBD2 (5 bases each). The J call may be incorrect, as the DNA end agrees better with TRBJ2-7. This CDR3 spans 14 amino acids. Germline CDR1 reads MDHEN; CDR2 reads SYDVKM. Written as DNA, the CDR3 is TGTGCCAGCAGAGCCGGGACCACTTCCTACGAGCAGTACTTC. The encoded protein is CASRAGTTSYEQYF.

This clone occurred a few times. The chain combines TRBV5-6 with TRBJ2-1; D remains unclear. The CDR3 is 14 residues long. The V end lost 4 bases, the J end lost 2 bases, and 10 bases lay between the germline ends. Germline loops: CDR1 SGHDT, CDR2 YYEEEE. CDR3 loop: CASSPSGTYNEQFF. The DNA for the CDR3 is TGTGCCAGCAGCCCTTCCGGCACCTACAATGAGCAGTTCTTC.

This clone appeared once. A much larger clone lies a single base off, so this may be a read error. The chain links TRBV29-1 to TRBJ2-5, with D tentatively TRBD2 (5 bases). Germline V gene lookup returns CDR1 SQVTM and CDR2 ANQGSEA. The V end lost 4 bases, the J end lost 4 bases, and 13 bases lay between the germline ends. This CDR3 region has 13 residues. The CDR3 DNA reads TGCAGCGTTGTACTAGTGGGAGTAGAGACCCAGTACTTC. It specifies CSVVLVGVETQYF.

The CDR3: CASSLSGSRETQYF. The DNA for the CDR3 is TGTGCCAGCAGCCTTAGCGGGAGTAGAGAGACCCAGTACTTC. The chain uses TRBV5-4 and TRBJ2-5, with 9 positions matching TRBD2. Trimming took 4 bases from V and 4 from J; bases not matched to a gene: 5. The CDR3 sequence is 14 residues long. Germline CDR1 reads SGHNT; CDR2 reads YYREEE (reference sequence). The entire variable domain, with the rest obtained from reference TRBV5-4 and TRBJ2-5, is as follows: ETGVTQSPTHLIKTRGQQVTLRCSSQSGHNTVSWYQQALGQGPQFIFQYYREEENGRGNFPPRFSGLQFPNYSSELNVNALELDDSALYLCASSLSGSRETQYFGPGTRLLVL.